This T cell receptor beta chain was observed in a study of T-cell reconstitution after alpha-beta-depleted transplantation in children. Notes on the study in general: In some patients, recipient T cells and intrathymic progenitors surviving conditioning explained high day-60 diversity. Newly produced T cells mostly accounted for T-cell counts and diversity one year post-transplant. Alpha-beta T cells about two months after transplant reportedly derived from several hundred expanded graft clones.

Unique molecular identifiers tagged the TCRbeta library. Using its own MiXCR run on the PCR reads, TCRdb lists one record per CDR3 protein. The repertoire consists of 300,000 to 400,000 distinct CDR3 sequences, with 23% occurring once and the leading ten covering 9.5% to 13%. Concerning this clonotype: Its target is unknown.

V shed 3 bases and J shed 2 bases, with 19 bases lying between them. Germline V gene data show CDR1 as MGHRA and CDR2 as YSYEKL. This CDR3 has 17 residues. The material was PBMCs, mostly from graft donor cells, obtained 180 days after TCRalphabeta/CD19-depleted stem cell transplant. The gene calls are TRBV4-1 and TRBJ1-2; a possible D gene is TRBD1 (5 bases). This clonotype was sampled from a male patient between 5 and 17 years old who had a stem cell transplant for acute lymphoblastic leukemia, so the T cells may come from the graft donor. This chain's CDR3 is CASSHLFPGTVNYGYTF. CDR3 nucleotide sequence: TGCGCCAGCAGCCATCTTTTCCCCGGGACCGTGAACTATGGCTACACCTTC.